The present T cell receptor (beta chain) was sequenced within a study of technical replicates of blood from several donors. The germline CDR1 and CDR2 sequences are ENHRY and SYGVKD. The trim removed 0 bases at V and 4 bases at J, leaving 0 bases unmatched. There are 14 residues in the CDR3. Clones were sequenced by immunoSEQ multiplex PCR, and TCRdb holds only the in-frame ones, with some missing. The data hold roughly 70,000 clones, with around 95% observed a single time. This receptor was taken from a human donor in good health. The specimen was T cells isolated from PBMCs. The V gene is TRBV10-3, the J gene TRBJ1-2; 9 bases agree with TRBD1. CDR3 bases: TGTGCCATCAGTGAGTCGGACAGGGGCTATGGCTACACCTTC. As protein: CAISESDRGYGYTF.